The 16 T cell receptor beta chains in this list originate from one sample, sequenced in a study of technical replicates of blood from several donors. Using immunoSEQ multiplex PCR, the repertoire was profiled, and TCRdb retains in-frame clones only, with some absent. The profile shows about 89,000 clones, approximately 94% of them singletons. The specimen sequenced was T cells isolated from PBMCs. These receptors came from a human donor in good health.

The J gene is TRBJ1-1, the V gene TRBV6-1; 8 bases align to TRBD1. Per germline, CDR1 MNHNS and CDR2 SASEGT. This CDR3 is 15 amino acids long. The J segment lost 3 bases and the V segment lost 6 bases, leaving 9 bases of the junction unmatched. The CDR3 region is CASRGQDVLDTEAFF. DNA of the CDR3: TGTGCCAGCAGGGGACAGGACGTGTTGGACACTGAAGCTTTCTTT.

The DNA for the CDR3 is TGTGCCAGCAGGTATGAGGATGGCTACACCTTC. This sequence encodes CASRYEDGYTF. This rearrangement joins TRBV5-6 to TRBJ1-2; D gene uncertain. The CDR3 sequence is 11 residues long. Germline lookup yields CDR1 SGHDT and CDR2 YYEEEE. The ends were cut back, 5 bases at V and 6 bases at J, with 8 bases in the middle.

This clone has just one count. The CDR3 bases are TGTGCCAGCAGCTTAGCGAGTAACACAGATACGCAGTATTTT. Its translation: CASSLASNTDTQYF. The chain carries TRBV7-2 and TRBJ2-3; D not resolved. The CDR3 contains 14 residues. CDR1 and CDR2 (germline): SGHTA, FQGNSA. Trimming stripped 0 bases from V and 2 bases from J, with 6 bases between.

This sequence joins TRBV7-6 and TRBJ1-5; the D gene is possibly TRBD1 (5 bases). Trimming cost V 5 bases and J 10 bases, with 18 bases left between them. Germline V gene sequence: CDR1 SGHVS, CDR2 FNYEAQ. The CDR3 is made up of 14 amino acids. CDR3 bases: TGTGCCAGCAGCCCCGACCAGGGCGTCGGCCCCCAGCATTTT. Translated: CASSPDQGVGPQHF.

J is TRBJ1-1 and V is TRBV6-5, with unresolved D. V lost 0 bases to trimming and J lost 3 bases, with 14 bases between them. The CDR3 length is 16 residues. Germline CDR1 reads MNHEY; CDR2 reads SVGAGI. For the CDR3, the DNA is TGTGCCAGCAGTTACTCGATGTTAGGAGTACACACTGAAGCTTTCTTT. It encodes CASSYSMLGVHTEAFF.

V and J are TRBV11-2 and TRBJ1-3; no reliable D call. CDR3 length equals 13 residues. Germline CDR1 SGHAT, CDR2 FQNNGV. V lost 0 bases to trimming and J lost 7 bases, with 7 bases between them. For the CDR3, the DNA is TGTGCCAGCAGCTTAGATTTGGAGAACACCATATATTTT. As protein: CASSLDLENTIYF. Full variable domain (missing parts from reference TRBV11-2 and TRBJ1-3): EAGVAQSPRYKIIEKRQSVAFWCNPISGHATLYWYQQILGQGPKLLIQFQNNGVVDDSQLPKDRFSAERLKGVDSTLKIQPAKLEDSAVYLCASSLDLENTIYFGEGSWLTVV.

This chain uses TRBV5-1 with TRBJ2-7; 7 nucleotides align to TRBD2. The CDR3 consists of 14 residues. The germline V gene encodes CDR1 SGHRS and CDR2 YFSETQ. J gave up 2 bases and V 4 bases, and 6 bases lay outside the gene matches. The CDR3 coding sequence is TGCGCCAGCAGCCTCCGGGACTACCCCTACGAGCAGTACTTC. Translation gives CASSLRDYPYEQYF.

J is TRBJ1-5 and V is TRBV6-1, with 7 positions matching TRBD1. Germline CDR1 reads MNHNS; CDR2 reads SASEGT. V lost 1 base to trimming and J lost 6 bases; unmatched junction nucleotides: 6. The CDR3 spans 15 residues. As DNA, the CDR3 is TGTGCCAGCAGTGAAGGATGGACAGGAGGTCAGCCCCAGCATTTT. Encoded protein: CASSEGWTGGQPQHF.

This clone appeared once. This rearrangement joins TRBV28 to TRBJ2-7, with 9 positions matching TRBD2. This CDR3 has 21 residues. Germline trimming cut 3 bases from V and 0 bases from J; bases unmatched to any gene: 21. Germline values: CDR1 MDHEN, CDR2 SYDVKM. The CDR3 here is CASSFGWPGVAGDHTSYEQYF. The CDR3 nucleotides read TGTGCCAGCAGTTTTGGGTGGCCTGGGGTAGCGGGGGATCACACCTCCTACGAGCAGTACTTC. Together with reference TRBV28 and TRBJ2-7, the CDR3 gives the full variable domain: DVKVTQSSRYLVKRTGEKVFLECVQDMDHENMFWYRQDPGLGLRLIYFSYDVKMKEKGDIPEGYSVSREKKERFSLILESASTNQTSMYLCASSFGWPGVAGDHTSYEQYFGPGTRLTVT.

The rearrangement links TRBV4-1 to TRBJ1-3; a possible D gene is TRBD1 (5 bases). The CDR3 is made up of 15 amino acids. Between the trimmed V and J ends, which lost 2 bases and 1 base, there was a span of 9 bases. The germline CDR1 and CDR2 sequences are MGHRA and YSYEKL. Here the CDR3 reads CASSQQRGSGNTIYF. CDR3 coding DNA: TGCGCCAGCAGCCAACAAAGGGGTTCTGGAAACACCATATATTTT.

The V and J genes are TRBV5-4 and TRBJ2-5; 9 nucleotides line up with TRBD1. The trim removed 4 bases at V and 4 bases at J, leaving 8 bases unmatched. This CDR3 comprises 15 residues. In germline, CDR1 is SGHNT, CDR2 YYREEE (reference sequence). The CDR3 region is CASSNEQGAGETQYF. CDR3 sequence (DNA): TGTGCCAGCAGCAACGAACAGGGGGCAGGAGAGACCCAGTACTTC.

The chain carries TRBV30 and TRBJ1-2, with a possible D match to TRBD1 (5 bases). From germline, CDR1 is GTSNPN and CDR2 SVGIG (reference sequence). Trimming left V 5 bases short and J 5 bases short, with 9 bases between. This CDR3 spans 11 amino acids. DNA for the CDR3: TGTGCCTGGGTTGACAGTTATGGCTACACCTTC. This encodes CAWVDSYGYTF.

The V call is TRBV6-1, the J call TRBJ1-1, with D perhaps TRBD1 (6 bases). Looked up from germline, CDR1 is MNHNS and CDR2 is SASEGT. V gave up 2 bases and J gave up 6 bases, with 16 bases separating them. CDR3 length: 15 residues. CDR3 sequence reads: CASSERQDGFPEAFF. The CDR3 DNA is TGTGCCAGCAGTGAAAGACAGGATGGGTTTCCTGAAGCTTTCTTT.

This chain links TRBV18 with TRBJ2-2, with a weak D call TRBD1 (6 bases). V was trimmed by 6 bases and J by 4 bases, leaving 12 bases between them. The CDR3 has 14 amino acids. Germline values: CDR1 KGHSH, CDR2 LQKENI. In nucleotides, the CDR3 is TGTGCCAGCTCTCCTCAGGACAGCACCGGGGAGCTGTTTTTT. This translates into CASSPQDSTGELFF.

Remarks on this clone: The junction differs from germline at one of its ends, possibly a read error. This rearrangement joins TRBV7-9 to TRBJ1-5; possibly TRBD1 for D (5 bases). This CDR3 region has 12 residues. Germline-derived CDR1 and CDR2 are SEHNR and FQNEAQ (reference sequence). The CDR3 bases are TGTGCCAGCAGTTCAGGGAATCAACCCCAGCATTTT. Amino acids: CASSSGNQPQHF.

The chain has TRBV11-1 and TRBJ2-5; possibly TRBD1 for D (7 bases). The V end was cut by 7 bases, the J end by 2 bases, with 14 bases between. This CDR3 is 14 amino acids long. The germline V gene has CDR1 SGHAT and CDR2 FQDESV (reference sequence). CDR3 bases: TGTGCCAGCATCCAGGGGGGAGGTCAAGAGACCCAGTACTTC. Protein: CASIQGGGQETQYF.